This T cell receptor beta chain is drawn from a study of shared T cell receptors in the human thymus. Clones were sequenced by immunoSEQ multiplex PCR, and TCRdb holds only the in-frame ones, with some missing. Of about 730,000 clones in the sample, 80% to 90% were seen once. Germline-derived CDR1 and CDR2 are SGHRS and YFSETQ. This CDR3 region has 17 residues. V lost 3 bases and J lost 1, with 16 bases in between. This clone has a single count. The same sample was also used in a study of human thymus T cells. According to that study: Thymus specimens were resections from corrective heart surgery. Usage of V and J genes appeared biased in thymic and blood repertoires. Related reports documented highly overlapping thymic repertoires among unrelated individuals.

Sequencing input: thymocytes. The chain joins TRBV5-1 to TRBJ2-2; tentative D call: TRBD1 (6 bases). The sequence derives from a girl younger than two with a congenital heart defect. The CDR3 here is CASSWDKTVRNTGELFF. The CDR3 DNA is TGCGCCAGCAGCTGGGACAAGACAGTTCGGAACACCGGGGAGCTGTTTTTT.